Sequencing of this TCR beta chain was carried out in a study of Graves' ophthalmopathy and Graves' hyperthyroidism. This clonotype was seen ten or more times. What it binds is unknown. Study-wide points: Most clonotypes expanded in thyroid above 0.001 frequency were present in blood too. Ophthalmopathy progression predictions by the model showed about 79% specificity and over 60% sensitivity.

RNA transcripts were the template, and TCR beta CDR3 regions were amplified from them. The authors performed first-round RT-PCR with HTBI primers and then a second-round multiplex PCR. TCRdb ran MiXCR on the multiplex PCR reads and lists one entry per CDR3 protein. The table lists about 400,000 distinct CDR3 sequences, around 17% of them singletons. V was shortened by 5 bases and J by 1 base, with 12 bases between the two germline ends. This CDR3 is 14 amino acids long. Germline CDR1 SGHVS, CDR2 FNYEAQ. Exclusion covered patients with other autoimmune diseases or uncontrolled infections (as well as pregnancy or lactation).

Material: peripheral blood. This sequence originates from a woman aged 18 to 35 with Graves' ophthalmopathy. The chain is built from TRBV7-6 and TRBJ2-7; D is ambiguous. For the CDR3, the DNA is TGTGCCAGCAGCCTCGCTCGGAATTCCTACGAGCAGTACTTC. Translating it yields CASSLARNSYEQYF.